This T cell receptor beta chain was profiled in a study of CD8+ T cells in alopecia areata (dated by TCRdb to 2017 to 2018). Background on the whole study: The treated patients, all with moderate-to-severe alopecia areata, were enrolled in an open-label pilot trial of oral tofacitinib given at 5 to 10 mg twice daily. Tofacitinib was administered for 6 to 18 months, and 6 months of follow-up off drug were then conducted to assess delayed response and recurrence. Disease severity in treated patients was measured with the SALT score, which quantifies the percentage of affected scalp surface area. In both human patients and the C3H/HeJ mouse model, the study applied high-throughput TCRbeta sequencing to look at T cell clonal expansion in alopecia areata. Human TCRbeta sequencing covered scalp tissue and sorted CD4+ and CD8+ peripheral blood T cells from patchy and totalis/universalis alopecia areata patients and healthy controls. Biopsies were taken from tofacitinib-treated patients at baseline and again at 4 and 24 weeks into treatment, and several of those patients also had a later scalp biopsy. Clonality in the scalp was compared among normal scalp (n=4), patchy alopecia areata scalp (n=8), and alopecia totalis/universalis scalp (n=8). RNA was obtained with the PAXgene miRNA kit for fixed scalp, the miRNeasy kit for PBMCs, and the RNeasy kit for mouse skin. TCRbeta CDR3 regions were amplified by immunoSEQ multiplex PCR with 35 Vbeta forward and 13 Jbeta reverse primers.

Library preparation was by the immunoSEQ multiplex PCR assay. RNA was extracted from all samples and reverse transcribed into cDNA, which served as template for TCR sequencing. SuperScript III was used for first-strand cDNA synthesis, primed with a 2:1 mix of oligo-dT and random hexamers. Amplification bias was assessed with a synthetic immune receptor repertoire, and residual bias was removed computationally. In the original analysis: After raw reads were preprocessed to remove errors, the CDR3 was defined following IMGT conventions as running from the conserved cysteine to phenylalanine. Clonality was computed by normalizing Shannon entropy by log2 of the number of productive unique TCRs and subtracting the result from 1. Scalp TCRbeta sequences were cross-referenced with sorted blood CD4 and CD8 repertoires so that the CD4 or CD8 identity of scalp clones could be inferred. TCRdb provides this immuneACCESS table in a form limited to in-frame rearrangements. Some clones are lacking; in checked studies, under half of them reflect an unresolved V gene, and why the rest are absent is not known. The V and J calls and clone size come from that table; D and trimming were worked out from the DNA. Counted in this sample were some 95,000 clones; around 47% of them appeared once. The ten largest clones add up to around 19% of the sample.

The CDR3 starts with the cysteine, ends with the phenylalanine, and has 13 residues. Kept here is only the CDR3 DNA, which spans 39 bases and is read in frame from base 1. V gives up 1 base and J gives up 1 base, and the segment between their germline ends measures 8 bases. CDR1 and CDR2 are read off the germline V gene as SQVTM and ANQGSEA. As to this clone: There is no known antigen for this receptor. It has no much larger one-base neighbor in the sample; base qualities were not kept.

Results the study describes overall, beyond this receptor: Many expanded lesional clones persisted in scalp and blood during tofacitinib treatment, which may partly explain relapse after stopping treatment. Shared TCR sequences between patients were less evident than in mice, which may be partly attributable to HLA diversity in the patient population. Tofacitinib significantly lowered scalp clonality and the number of expanded CD8+ clones among the top 100 scalp clones. Higher clonality and more expanded CD8+ clones were observed in lesional scalp than in normal scalp, particularly in alopecia totalis/universalis, a finding suggestive of antigenic drive. Unlike mouse skin, where gammadelta T cells dominate, normal human skin contains resident alphabeta T cells that get sequenced too, which complicates analysis of the scalp TCR repertoire. The treated cohort was small, with a single nonresponder, so links between baseline CD8+ expansion and response need larger studies.

The time point tag for this specimen amounts to: 24 weeks on oral tofacitinib. This specimen's treatment or condition label, interpreted: oral pan-JAK inhibitor, 5-10 mg twice daily. From alopecia areata patients, peripheral blood was collected along with lesional scalp punch biopsies. PBMCs were isolated by density centrifugation and stained for CD3, CD4 and CD8, and CD4+ and CD8+ T cells were sorted on a FACSAria. The source material was CD8+ T cells sorted from blood, sampled at week 24, from a patient treated with tofacitinib. The TCR comes from a human donor with alopecia areata. In this chain, TRBV29-1 is recombined with TRBJ2-7; the D segment cannot be called with confidence. The sequenced DNA is TGCAGCGTTGAAGCCGACGTTTCCTACGAGCAGTACTTC. This is translated as CSVEADVSYEQYF.